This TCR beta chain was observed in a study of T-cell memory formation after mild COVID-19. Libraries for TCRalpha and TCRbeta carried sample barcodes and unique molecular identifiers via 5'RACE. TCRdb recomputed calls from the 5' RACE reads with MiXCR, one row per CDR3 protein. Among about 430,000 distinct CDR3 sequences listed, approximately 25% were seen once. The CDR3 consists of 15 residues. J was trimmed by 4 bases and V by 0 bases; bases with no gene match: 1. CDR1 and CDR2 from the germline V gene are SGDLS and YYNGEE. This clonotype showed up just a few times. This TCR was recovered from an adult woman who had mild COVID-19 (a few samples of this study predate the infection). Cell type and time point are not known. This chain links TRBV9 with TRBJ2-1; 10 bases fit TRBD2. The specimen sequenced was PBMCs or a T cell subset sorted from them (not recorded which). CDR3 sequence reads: CASSVETSGYNEQFF. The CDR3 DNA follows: TGTGCCAGCAGCGTAGAGACTAGCGGGTACAATGAGCAGTTCTTC.